This TCR beta chain was sequenced during a study of blood T cell repertoires in COVID-19 (dated by TCRdb to between 2020 and 2021). Context from the whole study: The collaborator samples originated in the United States, Italy and Spain and spanned the acute and convalescent phases of COVID-19. The material from the prospective study consisted of cDNA or gDNA derived from T cells, B-cell-depleted T cells, or PBMCs. Subjects who had been exposed to COVID-19, were actively infected with it, or had recovered from it provided the deeply sampled blood TCRbeta repertoires that made up the dataset. A freely available public database, intended as a resource for researchers studying the immune response to SARS-CoV-2, is where the repertoires were released. Samples were obtained from the ongoing ImmuneRACE study (first 160 participants) and from 1,254 subjects provided by 6 global collaborators. Nearly every sample came with metadata listing a de-identified subject ID, COVID-19 status, age in years and sex. HLA class I and class II types, where available, came from metadata supplied by the sample provider rather than from assay-based typing. Results and caveats for the whole study, not just this receptor: The amount of clinical and demographic metadata varied by source and participant and was provided uncurated.

TCRbeta CDR3 regions were amplified from genomic DNA by means of the immunoSEQ Assay, a bias-controlled multiplex PCR. The study's own analysis went as follows. Nucleated cell counts per sample were estimated from amplification of reference gene primers within the assay. Sequence reads were collapsed and filtered to measure the absolute abundance of every unique TCRbeta CDR3 rearrangement. For each sample, productive Simpson clonality was calculated by taking the square root of Simpson's diversity index across productive rearrangements. As stored in TCRdb, this immuneACCESS dataset retains in-frame rearrangements with V and J assigned. A fraction of the clones does not appear; measured against another copy, unresolved V genes explain less than half of the discrepancy, and the remainder lacks a known reason. V, J and clone size are taken as reported in that table, and D and trimming were inferred from the DNA itself. The sample table holds 430,000 or so clones, of which roughly 90% were seen once. Of the sample, 0.7% to 0.85% is held by the ten largest clones.

One collaborating source in Seattle enrolled patients during active infection and followed them longitudinally through the course of disease. Whole blood was collected in K2EDTA tubes by collaborating institutions according to the institutions' own protocols. For TCRbeta analysis, collaborators shipped samples as frozen whole blood, isolated PBMCs, or DNA extracted from either of those sample types. With regard to this clone: Its antigen is unknown. The record has no base qualities; no much larger clone is one base away.

The germline V gene yields SGHRS for CDR1 and YFSETQ for CDR2. The CDR3 runs 14 amino acids, cysteine and phenylalanine included. Only the CDR3 region is kept as DNA, spanning 42 bases read in frame from base 1. V lost 3 bases and J lost 5 bases, and the count of bases not matched to a germline gene is 6. The material sequenced was peripheral blood. This clonotype originated in a man aged 18 to 30 with COVID-19, enrolled during active disease. The rearranged segments are TRBV5-1 and TRBJ2-7; 9 central nucleotides agree with TRBD1. The sequenced DNA: TGCGCCAGCAGCTGGGGACAGGGAAGGAACGAGCAGTACTTC. Its translation is CASSWGQGRNEQYF.